This T cell receptor (beta chain) came from a study of Ad26.COV2.S vaccination and SARS-CoV-2 variants. Background on the study: It was the COV1001 Ad26.COV2.S trial arm that included the donor. The authors gave Ad26.COV2.S intramuscularly, either once or twice 56 days apart. Study results and caveats: Substantial post-vaccination breadth of spike-specific CD8+ and CD4+ T cell responses was reported. Total T cell responses were possibly underestimated by TCR breadth and depth analyses.

Regarding this clone: Its matching antigen is unknown.

Germline values: CDR1 SGHTA, CDR2 FQGNSA. CDR3 length: 14 residues. V was trimmed by 0 bases and J by 2 bases, leaving 5 bases between them. Treatment given: over 15 received Ad26.COV2.S at low or high dose, single or two shots; about 5 received placebo; per-sample allocation not given. Sampling occurred on day 63 after the first vaccine or placebo injection. The data were produced by immunoSEQ multiplex PCR, yet TCRdb's version contains in-frame clones alone and is incomplete. Of 350,000 to 500,000 clones in the sample, roughly 90% were seen once. The rearrangement joins TRBV7-2 to TRBJ1-3, with D maybe TRBD1 (5 bases). The sample here was peripheral blood, taken in a trial of Ad26.COV2.S vaccine versus placebo. The TCR sequence derives from a person between 18 and 65 years old who received the Ad26.COV2.S COVID-19 vaccine or a placebo. The CDR3 DNA reads as TGTGCCAGCAGCTTAGCGACAGCTGGAAACACCATATATTTT. This codes for CASSLATAGNTIYF.